Listed below are T cell receptor beta chains from one sample, sequenced in a study of blood T cells in healthy people across ages. A single record per CDR3 protein comes from TCRdb applying MiXCR to the 5' RACE reads. The sample holds 550,000 to 600,000 distinct CDR3 sequences; approximately 30% are singletons and the top ten take approximately 17%. The sequenced sample was blood. All receptors derive from a woman aged 70 to 79 in good health. The CDR3 runs from the conserved cysteine through the conserved F or W. The D gene is left open where the match is weak. The size of a clone is reported for some rows only, either as once, few or many, or as a class for expanded clones.

V gene	clone size	D gene	J gene	CDR3 DNA	CDR3 protein
TRBV15	-	TRBD2	TRBJ2-1	TGTGCCACCAGCAGAGAGCCCGGGGGGGGCAATGAGCAGTTCTTC	CATSREPGGGNEQFF
TRBV5-6	-	-	TRBJ2-1	TGTGCCAGCAACCGGGGGGCAAAAAACAATGAGCAGTTCTTC	CASNRGAKNNEQFF
TRBV20-1	few	-	TRBJ2-3	TGCAGTGCTAGAGAAGGGGGGGGTAAGGGGGATACGCAGTATTTT	CSAREGGGKGDTQYF
TRBV6-2/TRBV6-3	-	TRBD2	TRBJ2-3	TGTGCCAGCAGTTACGGACTAGATACAGATACGCAGTATTTT	CASSYGLDTDTQYF
TRBV7-3	-	-	TRBJ2-2	TGTGCCTCTGGAGGGAACACCGGGGAGCTGTTTTTT	CASGGNTGELFF
TRBV30	-	-	TRBJ1-1	TGTGCCTGCCAACGTCCGGTTAACACTGAAGCTTTCTTT	CACQRPVNTEAFF
TRBV19	once	-	TRBJ2-1	TGTGCCAGTAGCCGGGTGCGGACATCCAATGAGCAGTTCTTC	CASSRVRTSNEQFF
TRBV4-3	-	-	TRBJ1-2	TGCGCCAGCAGCCAAGACCCAGGGGCTTCCTATGGCTACACCTTC	CASSQDPGASYGYTF
TRBV5-6	-	-	TRBJ1-2	TGTGCCAGCAGTCATGCACAGGGTTCCTATGGCTACACCTTC	CASSHAQGSYGYTF
TRBV4-2	few	TRBD1	TRBJ1-1	TGTGCCAGCAGCCAGGATACAGGGGGCACTGAAGCTTTCTTT	CASSQDTGGTEAFF
TRBV6-2/TRBV6-3	few	-	TRBJ1-1	TGTGCCAGCGCTACAGGGTTCACTGAAGCTTTCTTT	CASATGFTEAFF
TRBV20-1	-	-	TRBJ2-1	TGCAGTGCCCTACTCTCTGAGCAGTTCTTC	CSALLSEQFF
TRBV20-1	-	TRBD2	TRBJ2-3	TGCAGTGCTGGGCTAGCGGTGAGCACAGATACGCAGTATTTT	CSAGLAVSTDTQYF
TRBV6-1	-	-	TRBJ2-7	TGTGCCAGCAGTGAAAGGTTGTGGGGCCCGACCTACGAGCAGTACTTC	CASSERLWGPTYEQYF
TRBV5-1	-	TRBD1	TRBJ2-1	TGCGCCAGCAGCCTTCGGCCTAAAGGGACAGGGGAAAGTGAGCAGTTCTTC	CASSLRPKGTGESEQFF
TRBV29-1	-	-	TRBJ2-3	TGCAGCGTTGAGAGGTGGAAAGATACGCAGTATTTT	CSVERWKDTQYF